This TCR beta chain originates from a study of T cell changes during pregnancy in multiple sclerosis. Clones were sequenced by immunoSEQ multiplex PCR, and TCRdb holds only the in-frame ones, with some missing. The data hold tens of thousands of clones, with around 90% observed a single time. The trim removed 0 bases at V and 0 bases at J, leaving 5 bases unmatched. Germline loops: CDR1 LGHNA, CDR2 YSLEER. The CDR3 sequence is 18 residues long. The V and J genes are TRBV4-3 and TRBJ2-1; 10 bases are a match to TRBD2. This TCR derives from a female donor in good health, enrolled as a control in a pregnancy study. The sequencing here drew on CD8+ T cells from peripheral blood mononuclear cells, taken in the second trimester of pregnancy. The CDR3 nucleotides read TGCGCCAGCAGCCAAGAGGCACTAGCGGGGAGCTCCTACAATGAGCAGTTCTTC. It yields the protein CASSQEALAGSSYNEQFF.